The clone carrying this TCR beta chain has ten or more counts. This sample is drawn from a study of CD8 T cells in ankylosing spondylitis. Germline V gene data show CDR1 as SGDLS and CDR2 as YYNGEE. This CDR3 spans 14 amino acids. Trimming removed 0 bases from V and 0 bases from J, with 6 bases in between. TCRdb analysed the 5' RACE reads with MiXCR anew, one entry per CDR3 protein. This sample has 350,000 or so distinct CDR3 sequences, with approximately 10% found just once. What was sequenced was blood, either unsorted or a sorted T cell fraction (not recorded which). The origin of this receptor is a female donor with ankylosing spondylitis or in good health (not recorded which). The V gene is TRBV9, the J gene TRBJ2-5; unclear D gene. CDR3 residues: CASSVDWHQETQYF. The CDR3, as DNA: TGTGCCAGCAGCGTAGACTGGCACCAAGAGACCCAGTACTTC.